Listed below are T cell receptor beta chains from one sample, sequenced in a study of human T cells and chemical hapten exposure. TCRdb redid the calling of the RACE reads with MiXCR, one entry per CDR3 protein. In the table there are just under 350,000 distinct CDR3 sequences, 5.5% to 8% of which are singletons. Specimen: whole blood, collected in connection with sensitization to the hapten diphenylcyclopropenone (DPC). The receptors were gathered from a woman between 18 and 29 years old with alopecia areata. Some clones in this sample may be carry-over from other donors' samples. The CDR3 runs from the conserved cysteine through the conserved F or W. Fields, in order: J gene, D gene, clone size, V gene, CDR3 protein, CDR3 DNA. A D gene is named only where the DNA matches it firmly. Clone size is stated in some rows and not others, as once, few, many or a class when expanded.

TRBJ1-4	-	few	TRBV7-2	CASSLGWGEATNEKLFF	TGTGCCAGCAGCTTAGGATGGGGGGAGGCAACTAATGAAAAACTGTTTTTT
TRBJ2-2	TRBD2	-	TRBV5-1	CASSLGSGIRGTGELFF	TGCGCCAGCAGCTTGGGCAGCGGGATAAGGGGAACCGGGGAGCTGTTTTTT
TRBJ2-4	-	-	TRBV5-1	CASSRDSPNMENIQYF	TGCGCCAGCAGCCGGGACTCCCCCAACATGGAAAACATTCAGTACTTC
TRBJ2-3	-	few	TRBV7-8	CASSLVRGELDTQYF	TGTGCCAGCAGCTTAGTTAGGGGTGAGCTCGATACGCAGTATTTT
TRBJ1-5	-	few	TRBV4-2	CASSQINQPQHF	TGTGCCAGCAGCCAAATAAATCAGCCCCAGCATTTT
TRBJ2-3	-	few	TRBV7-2	CASSLNPYATDTQYF	TGTGCCAGCAGCTTAAATCCCTATGCCACAGATACGCAGTATTTT
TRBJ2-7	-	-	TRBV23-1	CASSQSNPAEVVGIYEQYF	TGCGCCAGCAGTCAATCGAACCCCGCGGAGGTTGTAGGAATCTACGAGCAGTACTTC
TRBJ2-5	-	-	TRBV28	CASSRDSRGETQYF	TGTGCCAGCAGCCGTGACAGCCGGGGAGAGACCCAGTACTTC
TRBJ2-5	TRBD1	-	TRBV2	CASSRGQGSETQYF	TGTGCCAGCAGCCGGGGACAGGGCTCAGAGACCCAGTACTTC
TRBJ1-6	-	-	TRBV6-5	CASRTGSYNSPLHF	TGTGCCAGCCGAACGGGCTCCTATAATTCACCCCTCCACTTT
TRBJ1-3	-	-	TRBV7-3	CASSLIGGATSGNTIYF	TGTGCCAGCAGCTTAATCGGCGGTGCCACCTCTGGAAACACCATATATTTT
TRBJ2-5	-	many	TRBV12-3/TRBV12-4	CASSFGGGPETQYF	TGTGCCAGCAGTTTTGGTGGGGGTCCTGAGACCCAGTACTTC
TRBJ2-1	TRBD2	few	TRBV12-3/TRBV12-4	CASSSHNGGARDEQFF	TGTGCCAGCAGTTCCCACAACGGGGGGGCCCGAGATGAGCAGTTCTTC
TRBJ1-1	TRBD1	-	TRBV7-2	CASSTGQGFWTEAFF	TGTGCCAGCAGCACGGGACAGGGGTTCTGGACTGAAGCTTTCTTT
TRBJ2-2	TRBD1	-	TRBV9	CASSGSRTGFTGELFF	TGTGCCAGCAGCGGGAGCCGGACAGGGTTCACCGGGGAGCTGTTTTTT
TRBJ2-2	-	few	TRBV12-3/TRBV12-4	CASSSRYPGELFF	TGTGCCAGCAGTTCCCGCTACCCCGGGGAGCTGTTTTTT
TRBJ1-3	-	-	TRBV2	CASSVQGDTNGNTIYF	TGTGCCAGCAGTGTCCAAGGGGATACGAATGGAAACACCATATATTTT
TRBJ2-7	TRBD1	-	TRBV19	CASSMYRGVSYEQYF	TGTGCCAGTAGTATGTACAGGGGCGTCTCTTACGAGCAGTACTTC
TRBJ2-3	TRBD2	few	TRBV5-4	CASSLQRGGSDTQYF	TGTGCCAGCAGCTTACAGCGGGGAGGGTCAGATACGCAGTATTTT
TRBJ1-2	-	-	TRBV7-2	CASSLDRSTNYGYTF	TGTGCCAGCAGCTTAGACCGCAGCACTAACTATGGCTACACCTTC
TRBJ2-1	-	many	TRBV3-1	CASSQDPGTLEQFF	TGTGCCAGCAGCCAAGACCCCGGGACTCTCGAGCAGTTCTTC
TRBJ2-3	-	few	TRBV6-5	CASRPPQGSDTQYF	TGTGCCAGCAGACCGCCTCAGGGCTCCGATACGCAGTATTTT
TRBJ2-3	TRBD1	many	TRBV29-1	CSVGTGTGGDTQYF	TGCAGCGTTGGGACCGGGACAGGGGGAGATACGCAGTATTTT
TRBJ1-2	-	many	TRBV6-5	CATGDESNYGYTF	TGTGCCACCGGGGACGAATCCAACTATGGCTACACCTTC
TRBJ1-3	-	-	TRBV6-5	CASSGWPGSGNTIYF	TGTGCCAGCTCGGGGTGGCCAGGATCTGGAAACACCATATATTTT
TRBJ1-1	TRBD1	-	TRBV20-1	CSARYPDRETEAFF	TGCAGTGCTAGATACCCGGACAGGGAGACTGAAGCTTTCTTT
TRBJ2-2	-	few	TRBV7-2	CASSLVGHHANTGELFF	TGTGCCAGCAGCTTAGTCGGACACCACGCGAACACCGGGGAGCTGTTTTTT
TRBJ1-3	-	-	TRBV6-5	CASSLRATGNTIYF	TGTGCCAGCAGTTTAAGAGCAACTGGAAACACCATATATTTT
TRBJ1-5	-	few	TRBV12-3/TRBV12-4	CASSFGGGGNQPQHF	TGTGCCAGCAGTTTTGGGGGGGGAGGTAATCAGCCCCAGCATTTT
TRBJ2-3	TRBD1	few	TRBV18	CASSPGQGGDTQYF	TGTGCCAGCTCACCGGGACAGGGTGGCGATACGCAGTATTTT
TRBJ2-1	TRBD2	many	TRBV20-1	CSALGASGGGTYNEQFF	TGCAGTGCCCTCGGGGCTAGCGGGGGGGGAACCTACAATGAGCAGTTCTTC
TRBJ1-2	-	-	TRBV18	CASLPGLQSFYGYTF	TGTGCCAGCTTACCCGGGTTACAGTCTTTCTATGGCTACACCTTC
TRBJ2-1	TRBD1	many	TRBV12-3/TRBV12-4	CASSFNRGGWASYNEQFF	TGTGCCAGCAGTTTTAATCGAGGGGGCTGGGCCTCCTACAATGAGCAGTTCTTC
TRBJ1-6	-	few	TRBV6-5	CASVIRGVTSPLHF	TGTGCCAGCGTCATCAGAGGGGTCACTTCACCCCTCCACTTT
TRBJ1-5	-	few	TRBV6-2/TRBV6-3	CASSSGRGAGHHQPQHF	TGTGCCAGCAGTTCCGGGAGGGGGGCCGGCCACCATCAGCCCCAGCATTTT
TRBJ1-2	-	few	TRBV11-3	CASSLDGAGVGYTF	TGTGCCAGCAGCTTAGATGGCGCAGGGGTTGGCTACACCTTC
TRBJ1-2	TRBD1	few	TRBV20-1	CSALGTGSNYGYTF	TGCAGTGCTCTAGGGACAGGTTCTAACTATGGCTACACCTTC
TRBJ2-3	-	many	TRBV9	CASSVGEDTQYF	TGTGCCAGCAGCGTAGGGGAAGATACGCAGTATTTT
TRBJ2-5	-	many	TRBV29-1	CSAPLVQETQYF	TGCAGCGCACCGCTGGTCCAAGAGACCCAGTACTTC
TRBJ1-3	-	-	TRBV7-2	CASSLVYRNTIYF	TGTGCCAGCAGCTTAGTCTATAGAAACACCATATATTTT
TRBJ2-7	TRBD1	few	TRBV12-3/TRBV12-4	CASSPRDRSAYEQYF	TGTGCCAGCAGCCCCAGGGACAGGTCTGCCTACGAGCAGTACTTC
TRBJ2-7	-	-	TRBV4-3	CASSENSLGSYEQYF	TGCGCCAGCAGCGAAAACAGCCTTGGGTCCTACGAGCAGTACTTC
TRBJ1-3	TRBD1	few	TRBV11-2	CASGQGVVSGNTIYF	TGTGCCAGCGGCCAGGGGGTCGTCTCTGGAAACACCATATATTTT
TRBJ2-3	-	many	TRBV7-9	CASSLGASGTDTQYF	TGTGCCAGCAGCTTAGGTGCTAGCGGCACAGATACGCAGTATTTT
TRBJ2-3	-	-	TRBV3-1	CASSPPGRRAPRDTQYF	TGTGCCAGCAGCCCCCCGGGGAGAAGGGCACCCCGGGATACGCAGTATTTT
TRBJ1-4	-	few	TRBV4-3	CASSQDMRPEKLFF	TGCGCCAGCAGCCAAGATATGAGACCCGAAAAACTGTTTTTT
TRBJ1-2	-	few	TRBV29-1	CSVEIQEGLYGYTF	TGCAGCGTTGAAATTCAGGAAGGACTCTATGGCTACACCTTC
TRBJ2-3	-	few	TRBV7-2	CASSPVASTDTQYF	TGTGCCAGCAGCCCTGTAGCTAGCACAGATACGCAGTATTTT
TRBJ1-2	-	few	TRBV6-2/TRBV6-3	CASSYNSPAGYTF	TGTGCCAGCAGTTACAACAGTCCGGCCGGCTACACCTTC
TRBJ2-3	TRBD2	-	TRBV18	CASSPGLANTDTQYF	TGTGCCAGCTCACCGGGACTAGCCAACACAGATACGCAGTATTTT
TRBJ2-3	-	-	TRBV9	CASSGTGPPSTDTQYF	TGTGCCAGCAGCGGAACGGGACCCCCTAGCACAGATACGCAGTATTTT
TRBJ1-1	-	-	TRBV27	CASSLEARGTEAFF	TGTGCCAGCAGTTTAGAAGCCCGAGGGACTGAAGCTTTCTTT
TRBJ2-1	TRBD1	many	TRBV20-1	CSATDRDRGRDEQFF	TGCAGTGCTACGGACCGGGACAGGGGGCGGGATGAGCAGTTCTTC
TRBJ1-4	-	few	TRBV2	CASTERRDGEKLFF	TGTGCCAGCACCGAGCGCAGGGATGGTGAAAAACTGTTTTTT